This entry is about one TCR beta chain. This record comes from a study of blood T cell repertoires in COVID-19. J lost 0 bases, V lost 10 bases, and 6 bases had no gene match. This CDR3 comprises 14 residues. Germline CDR1 reads MNHEY; CDR2 reads SVGAGI. Using immunoSEQ multiplex PCR, the repertoire was profiled, and TCRdb retains in-frame clones only, with some absent. Found here are approximately 85,000 clones, about nine tenths of them singletons; the top ten hold 25% to 30%. The V call is TRBV6-5, the J call TRBJ1-3; 7 nucleotides agree with TRBD1. The source of this sequence is a man in his fifties or sixties with active or convalescent COVID-19. The source material was peripheral blood. The chain's CDR3 is CATGQAFSGNTIYF. The CDR3 DNA reads as TGTGCCACCGGACAGGCGTTCTCTGGAAACACCATATATTTT.